Listed below are T cell receptor beta chains from one sample, sequenced in a study of blood T cell repertoires in COVID-19. Sequenced by immunoSEQ multiplex PCR; TCRdb stores in-frame clones only, minus some. The sample holds some 350,000 clones, about 89% seen once. Sequencing was carried out using PBMCs or T cells enriched from blood (not recorded which). These receptors originate from a woman aged 30 to 39 who had recovered from COVID-19. Both conserved end residues are part of each CDR3. The D gene is left open where the match is weak. Some rows have no size entry. The others give once, few or many, or a class for an expanded clone.

>TRBJ2-7|TRBV6-2/TRBV6-3|NA|NA
CASSPVFKGLLFYEQYF
TGTGCCAGCAGTCCCGTCTTTAAGGGGCTCTTATTCTACGAGCAGTACTTC
>TRBJ1-1|TRBV19|NA|NA
CASSMGGRNTEAFF
TGTGCCAGTAGTATGGGTGGGCGGAACACTGAAGCTTTCTTT
>TRBJ2-3|TRBV6-5|NA|TRBD1
CASSSPRTGPDTQYF
TGTGCCAGCAGTTCCCCCCGGACAGGCCCAGATACGCAGTATTTT
>TRBJ2-7|TRBV5-1|once|NA
CASRKNGGSPYEQYF
TGCGCCAGCAGGAAGAATGGCGGAAGCCCCTACGAGCAGTACTTC
>TRBJ2-1|TRBV19|once|TRBD2
CASSTSGRYNEQFF
TGTGCCAGTAGTACTAGCGGACGCTACAATGAGCAGTTCTTC
>TRBJ1-3|TRBV6-6|NA|TRBD1
CASSRIPDRVALNTIYF
TGTGCCAGCAGTCGTATACCCGACAGGGTGGCGTTGAACACCATATATTTT
>TRBJ2-3|TRBV18|NA|NA
CASSPTTGADTQYF
TGTGCCAGCTCTCCGACGACAGGCGCAGATACGCAGTATTTT
>TRBJ2-3|TRBV9|NA|TRBD2
CASSERGGVTDTQYF
TGTGCCAGCAGCGAGCGGGGGGGAGTCACAGATACGCAGTATTTT
>TRBJ2-1|TRBV28|few|NA
CASSLVGMSYNEQFF
TGTGCCAGCAGTTTGGTCGGGATGTCCTACAATGAGCAGTTCTTC
>TRBJ1-2|TRBV15|NA|NA
CATSSAQGLGYGYTF
TGTGCCACCAGCAGTGCACAGGGATTGGGTTATGGCTACACCTTC
>TRBJ1-2|TRBV6-5|NA|NA
CASSTGIGYGYTF
TGTGCCAGCAGCACAGGGATCGGCTATGGCTACACCTTC
>TRBJ1-2|TRBV25-1|NA|TRBD1
CASSRQGESPYTF
TGTGCCAGCAGCAGACAGGGCGAAAGCCCCTACACCTTC
>TRBJ1-6|TRBV27|NA|NA
CASSLLLRDSPLHF
TGTGCCAGCAGTCTATTACTCAGGGATTCACCCCTCCACTTT
>TRBJ1-6|TRBV5-6|NA|TRBD1
CASSLAGWDRAIEALHF
TGTGCCAGCAGCTTGGCCGGATGGGACAGGGCTATTGAGGCCCTCCACTTT
>TRBJ2-1|TRBV14|NA|NA
CASSQVRGPYNEQFF
TGTGCCAGCAGCCAAGTCAGGGGCCCCTACAATGAGCAGTTCTTC
>TRBJ1-2|TRBV7-2|NA|NA
CASSPGPSGNYGYTF
TGTGCCAGCAGCCCCGGACCGTCGGGGAACTATGGCTACACCTTC
>TRBJ1-2|TRBV18|NA|NA
CASSPTGREDLNYGYTF
TGTGCCAGCTCACCCACGGGGAGGGAGGATCTGAACTATGGCTACACCTTC
>TRBJ2-1|TRBV13|NA|TRBD1
CASSLGRTGGNEQFF
TGTGCCAGCAGCTTAGGTAGGACAGGGGGAAATGAGCAGTTCTTC
>TRBJ1-1|TRBV4-2|NA|NA
CASSPQVNTEAFF
TGTGCCAGCAGCCCTCAGGTGAACACTGAAGCTTTCTTT
>TRBJ2-4|TRBV20-1|NA|NA
CSASSGFKNIQYF
TGCAGTGCTAGTTCCGGTTTCAAAAACATTCAGTACTTC
>TRBJ1-2|TRBV6-1|NA|NA
CASSEARQARYTF
TGTGCCAGCAGTGAAGCTAGACAGGCTCGCTACACCTTC
>TRBJ1-3|TRBV4-2|NA|NA
CASSQVSRPNTIYF
TGTGCCAGCAGCCAAGTGTCCAGGCCAAACACCATATATTTT
>TRBJ1-2|TRBV4-2|NA|NA
CASSQDQGRPYGYTF
TGTGCCAGCAGCCAAGATCAGGGGCGCCCCTATGGCTACACCTTC
>TRBJ2-5|TRBV7-9|NA|TRBD1
CASSLPRDRGRLTQYF
TGTGCCAGCAGCTTACCCCGGGACAGGGGGCGATTGACCCAGTACTTC
>TRBJ1-5|TRBV7-9|NA|TRBD1
CASSPLTGTQPQHF
TGTGCCAGCAGCCCCCTGACAGGGACTCAGCCCCAGCATTTT
>TRBJ2-1|TRBV4-1|NA|TRBD2
CASSQSGGAFNEQFF
TGCGCCAGCAGCCAGAGCGGGGGGGCCTTTAATGAGCAGTTCTTC
>TRBJ1-2|TRBV27|NA|NA
CASSLSPAGWGYTF
TGTGCCAGCAGTTTATCCCCCGCAGGGTGGGGATACACCTTC
>TRBJ1-5|TRBV24-1|NA|NA
CATSDRGTYQPQHF
TGTGCCACCAGTGATAGGGGAACCTATCAGCCCCAGCATTTT
>TRBJ2-2|TRBV27|NA|TRBD2
CASSSASGGPGELFF
TGTGCCAGCAGTTCCGCTAGCGGGGGCCCCGGGGAGCTGTTTTTT
>TRBJ1-1|TRBV4-3|NA|NA
CASSPDGGYTEAFF
TGCGCCAGCAGCCCCGACGGGGGGTACACTGAAGCTTTCTTT
>TRBJ1-2|TRBV7-2|NA|TRBD1
CASSTRQGDIGGYTF
TGTGCCAGCAGCACTCGGCAGGGGGACATTGGAGGCTACACCTTC
>TRBJ2-7|TRBV4-2|once|TRBD2
CASSQGTSGDEQYF
TGTGCCAGCAGCCAAGGGACTAGCGGGGACGAGCAGTACTTC
>TRBJ1-6|TRBV7-2|NA|TRBD1
CASSLATDRVNSPLHF
TGTGCCAGCAGCTTAGCGACGGACAGGGTGAATTCACCCCTCCACTTT
>TRBJ1-5|TRBV27|NA|NA
CASSLIGRRAQPQHF
TGTGCCAGCAGTTTAATAGGGAGACGAGCTCAGCCCCAGCATTTT
>TRBJ2-2|TRBV11-2|NA|TRBD2
CASSSSRLAPSNTGELFF
TGTGCCAGCAGCTCGAGCAGACTAGCCCCCTCGAACACCGGGGAGCTGTTTTTT
>TRBJ2-1|TRBV7-6|NA|NA
CASSLSRNNEQFF
TGTGCCAGCAGCTTGTCTAGAAACAATGAGCAGTTCTTC
>TRBJ1-6|TRBV19|once|NA
CASQGRGDGSPLHF
TGTGCCAGCCAAGGTCGGGGGGATGGATCACCCCTCCACTTT
>TRBJ1-6|TRBV30|NA|TRBD1
CAWSAGQGNNSPLHF
TGTGCCTGGAGTGCCGGACAGGGGAATAATTCACCCCTCCACTTT
>TRBJ1-1|TRBV5-1|NA|TRBD1
CASSGQGNTEAFF
TGCGCCAGCAGCGGACAGGGGAACACTGAAGCTTTCTTT
>TRBJ2-5|TRBV7-9|NA|NA
CASSLVVLQETQYF
TGTGCCAGCAGCTTAGTAGTCCTCCAAGAGACCCAGTACTTC
>TRBJ2-1|TRBV7-6|once|TRBD2
CASSAGTSAYNEQFF
TGTGCCAGCAGCGCCGGGACTAGCGCCTACAATGAGCAGTTCTTC
>TRBJ1-6|TRBV5-1|NA|NA
CASSQGIGNSPLHF
TGCGCCAGCAGTCAGGGTATAGGTAATTCACCCCTCCACTTT
>TRBJ2-1|TRBV28|NA|NA
CASSTGGGYNEQFF
TGTGCCAGCAGTACAGGGGGAGGGTACAATGAGCAGTTCTTC
>TRBJ2-3|TRBV5-1|once|TRBD1
CASSLRTGEDTDTQYF
TGCGCCAGCAGCTTGCGGACAGGGGAGGACACAGATACGCAGTATTTT
>TRBJ2-7|TRBV4-3|NA|NA
CASSPGAGVPSYEQYF
TGCGCCAGCAGCCCAGGGGCGGGGGTCCCTTCCTACGAGCAGTACTTC
>TRBJ2-1|TRBV24-1|NA|NA
CATSARRGSYNEQFF
TGTGCCACCAGTGCGCGGCGGGGATCCTACAATGAGCAGTTCTTC
>TRBJ1-2|TRBV14|NA|TRBD1
CASSQDRQGAGLAVNYGYTF
TGTGCCAGCAGCCAAGATAGGCAGGGGGCAGGACTCGCCGTTAACTATGGCTACACCTTC
>TRBJ1-2|TRBV10-3|NA|NA
CAISPSGPYGYTF
TGTGCCATCAGTCCTAGCGGACCCTATGGCTACACCTTC
>TRBJ2-4|TRBV19|NA|NA
CASSRSGGRVSAKNIQYF
TGTGCCAGTAGTAGGTCGGGGGGCCGGGTTTCGGCCAAAAACATTCAGTACTTC
>TRBJ2-5|TRBV2|NA|TRBD1
CASSEGIGQGVLETQYF
TGTGCCAGCAGTGAAGGAATAGGACAGGGAGTATTAGAGACCCAGTACTTC
>TRBJ2-1|TRBV4-2|NA|TRBD2
CASSQEYGRGVYNEQFF
TGTGCCAGCAGCCAAGAGTATGGGCGGGGGGTCTACAATGAGCAGTTCTTC
>TRBJ2-5|TRBV4-1|NA|NA
CASSQERVLETQYF
TGCGCCAGCAGCCAAGAACGCGTACTAGAGACCCAGTACTTC
>TRBJ2-5|TRBV27|NA|TRBD2
CASSLIVGGETQYF
TGTGCCAGCAGTTTAATCGTGGGAGGGGAGACCCAGTACTTC
>TRBJ1-3|TRBV19|once|NA
CASKRQGGNTIYF
TGTGCCAGTAAACGACAAGGTGGAAACACCATATATTTT